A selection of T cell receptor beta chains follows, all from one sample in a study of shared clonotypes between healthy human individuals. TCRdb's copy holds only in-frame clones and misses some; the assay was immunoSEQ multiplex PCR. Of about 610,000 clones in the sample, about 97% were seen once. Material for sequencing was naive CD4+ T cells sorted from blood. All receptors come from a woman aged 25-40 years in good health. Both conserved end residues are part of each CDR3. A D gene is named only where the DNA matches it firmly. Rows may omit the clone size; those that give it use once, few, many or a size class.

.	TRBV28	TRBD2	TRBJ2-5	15	CASSPSSGIRETQYF	TGTGCCAGCAGTCCCTCTAGCGGGATCCGGGAGACCCAGTACTTC
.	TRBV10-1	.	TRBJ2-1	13	CASSVGGYNEQFF	TGCGCCAGCAGTGTAGGGGGGTACAATGAGCAGTTCTTC
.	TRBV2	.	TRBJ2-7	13	CASTVDFSYEQYF	TGTGCCAGCACAGTGGATTTCTCCTACGAGCAGTACTTC
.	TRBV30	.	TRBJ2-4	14	CAWSMPGIKNIQYF	TGTGCCTGGAGTATGCCGGGTATCAAAAACATTCAGTACTTC
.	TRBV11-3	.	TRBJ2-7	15	CASSPPRRDHYEQYF	TGTGCCAGCAGCCCGCCTCGAAGGGACCACTACGAGCAGTACTTC
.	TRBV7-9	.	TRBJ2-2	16	CASSQSRSLASGELFF	TGTGCCAGCAGCCAATCCCGTTCCCTGGCTTCGGGGGAGCTGTTTTTT
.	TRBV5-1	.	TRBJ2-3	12	CASSLMRDTQYF	TGCGCCAGCAGCTTAATGAGGGATACGCAGTATTTT
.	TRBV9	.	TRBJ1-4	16	CASSVGAPRTNEKLFF	TGTGCCAGCAGCGTAGGGGCCCCTCGAACTAATGAAAAACTGTTTTTT
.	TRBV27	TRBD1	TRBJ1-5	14	CASTPPTGSQPQHF	TGTGCCAGCACCCCACCGACAGGGAGTCAGCCCCAGCATTTT
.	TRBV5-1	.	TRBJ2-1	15	CASSLNGSPPNEQFF	TGCGCCAGCAGCTTGAATGGGAGCCCCCCCAATGAGCAGTTCTTC
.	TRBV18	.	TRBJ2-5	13	CASSGDFQETQYF	TGTGCCAGCTCGGGGGACTTCCAAGAGACCCAGTACTTC
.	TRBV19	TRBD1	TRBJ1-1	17	CASSIYKGQGMNTEAFF	TGTGCCAGTAGTATCTACAAGGGACAGGGAATGAACACTGAAGCTTTCTTT
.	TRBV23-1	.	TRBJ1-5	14	CASSLRGSNQPQHF	TGCGCCAGCAGTCTCAGGGGTAGCAATCAGCCCCAGCATTTT
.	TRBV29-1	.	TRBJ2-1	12	CSVGLSYNEQFF	TGCAGCGTTGGTCTGTCCTACAATGAGCAGTTCTTC
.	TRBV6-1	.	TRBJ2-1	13	CASSAQERYEQFF	TGTGCCAGCAGTGCCCAGGAAAGGTATGAGCAGTTCTTC
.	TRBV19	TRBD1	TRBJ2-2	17	CASSSQWGTGYTGELFF	TGTGCCAGTAGCTCCCAATGGGGGACAGGGTACACCGGGGAGCTGTTTTTT
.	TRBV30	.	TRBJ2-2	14	CAWSRGTNTGELFF	TGTGCCTGGAGCAGGGGAACGAACACCGGGGAGCTGTTTTTT
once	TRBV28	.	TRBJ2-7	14	CASSLPELHYEQYF	TGTGCCAGCAGTTTACCGGAACTCCACTACGAGCAGTACTTC
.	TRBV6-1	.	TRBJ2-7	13	CASRLGPDYEQYF	TGTGCCAGCAGGTTGGGACCAGACTACGAGCAGTACTTC
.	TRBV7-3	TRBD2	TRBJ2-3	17	CASSPSGLAGFTDTQYF	TGTGCCAGCAGCCCATCGGGACTAGCGGGATTCACAGATACGCAGTATTTT
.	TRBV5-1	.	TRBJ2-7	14	CASSLAGFVYEQYF	TGCGCCAGCAGCTTGGCGGGGTTTGTCTACGAGCAGTACTTC
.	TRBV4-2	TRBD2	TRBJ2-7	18	CASSRDFPSGTSLYEQYF	TGTGCCAGCAGCCGAGACTTCCCAAGTGGGACTAGTCTCTACGAGCAGTACTTC
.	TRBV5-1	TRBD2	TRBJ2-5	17	CASRFGLAGVVSETQYF	TGCGCCAGCAGATTCGGACTAGCGGGAGTAGTTAGTGAGACCCAGTACTTC
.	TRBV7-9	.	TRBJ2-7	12	CASSRDSDEQYF	TGTGCCAGCAGCCGGGACTCGGACGAGCAGTACTTC
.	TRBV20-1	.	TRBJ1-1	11	CSASKNTEAFF	TGCAGTGCTAGTAAGAACACTGAAGCTTTCTTT
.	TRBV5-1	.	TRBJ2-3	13	CASSFVTPDTQYF	TGCGCCAGCAGCTTTGTGACCCCAGATACGCAGTATTTT
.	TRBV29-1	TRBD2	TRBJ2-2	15	CSVELQRGYTGELFF	TGCAGCGTTGAATTACAGCGGGGATACACCGGGGAGCTGTTTTTT
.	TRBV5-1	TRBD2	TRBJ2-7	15	CASSLGLAGSYEQYF	TGCGCCAGCAGCTTGGGGCTAGCGGGCTCCTACGAGCAGTACTTC
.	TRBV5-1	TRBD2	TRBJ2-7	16	CASSLKKREYTYEQYF	TGCGCCAGCAGCTTGAAGAAGCGGGAGTACACCTACGAGCAGTACTTC
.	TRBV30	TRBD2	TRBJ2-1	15	CACTTSGSSYNEQFF	TGTGCCTGCACAACTAGCGGAAGCTCCTACAATGAGCAGTTCTTC
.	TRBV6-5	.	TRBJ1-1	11	CASTEGTEAFF	TGTGCCAGCACCGAAGGGACTGAAGCTTTCTTT
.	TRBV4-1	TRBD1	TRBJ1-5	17	CASSHSTGSYSNQPQHF	TGCGCCAGCAGCCACTCGACAGGGTCATATAGCAATCAGCCCCAGCATTTT
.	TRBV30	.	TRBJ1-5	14	CAWSDTDTNQPQHF	TGTGCCTGGAGTGACACGGACACCAATCAGCCCCAGCATTTT
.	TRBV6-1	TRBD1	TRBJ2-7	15	CASSEATTGFYEQYF	TGTGCCAGCAGTGAAGCCACGACAGGGTTTTACGAGCAGTACTTC
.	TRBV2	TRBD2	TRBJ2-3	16	CASSELLAGEADTQYF	TGTGCCAGCAGTGAACTTCTAGCGGGAGAGGCAGATACGCAGTATTTT
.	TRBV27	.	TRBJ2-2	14	CASSKRDGTGELFF	TGTGCCAGCAGTAAACGGGACGGCACCGGGGAGCTGTTTTTT
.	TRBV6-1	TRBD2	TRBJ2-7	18	CASSEKARRLAATYEQYF	TGTGCCAGCAGTGAAAAGGCCCGGAGGCTAGCGGCTACCTACGAGCAGTACTTC
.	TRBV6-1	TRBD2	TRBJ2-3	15	CASSIGTRESDTQYF	TGTGCCAGCAGTATCGGGACTAGAGAGTCAGATACGCAGTATTTT
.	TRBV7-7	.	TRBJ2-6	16	CASSPGRTSGANVLTF	TGTGCCAGCAGCCCGGGACGGACCTCTGGGGCCAACGTCCTGACTTTC
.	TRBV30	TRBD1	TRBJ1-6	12	CAGGQENSPLHF	TGTGCCGGGGGACAGGAGAATTCACCCCTCCACTTT
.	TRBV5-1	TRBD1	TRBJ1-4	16	CASSTTRQGTNEKLFF	TGCGCCAGCAGCACTACCAGACAGGGGACTAATGAAAAACTGTTTTTT
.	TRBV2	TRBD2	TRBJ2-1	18	CASSEYWTSGSSYNEQFF	TGTGCCAGCAGTGAATACTGGACTAGCGGGAGCTCCTACAATGAGCAGTTCTTC
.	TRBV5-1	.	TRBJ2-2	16	CASSLSRPSLVGELFF	TGCGCCAGCAGCCTAAGTCGCCCCTCTCTGGTCGGGGAGCTGTTTTTT
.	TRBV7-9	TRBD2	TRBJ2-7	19	CASSPRWLAGGKLSYEQYF	TGTGCCAGCAGCCCCCGGTGGCTAGCGGGAGGGAAATTGTCCTACGAGCAGTACTTC
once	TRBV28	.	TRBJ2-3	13	CASSLGLTDTQYF	TGTGCCAGCAGTCTAGGACTAACAGATACGCAGTATTTT
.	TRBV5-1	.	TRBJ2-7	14	CASRRETGTNEQYF	TGCGCCAGCAGGCGGGAGACAGGGACCAACGAGCAGTACTTC
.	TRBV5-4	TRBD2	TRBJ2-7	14	CASSPGLANDEQYF	TGTGCCAGCAGCCCGGGACTAGCGAACGACGAGCAGTACTTC
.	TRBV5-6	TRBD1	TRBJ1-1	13	CATTRGLGTEAFF	TGTGCCACCACCAGGGGGCTGGGCACTGAAGCTTTCTTT